Listed below are T cell receptor beta chains from one sample, sequenced in a study of T-cell memory formation after mild COVID-19. In TCRdb, the 5' RACE reads were re-called with MiXCR into one record per CDR3 protein. This sample has a few hundred thousand distinct CDR3 sequences, with 8.2% found just once. Specimen: PBMCs or a T cell subset sorted from them (not recorded which). The source is a man in his late teens or twenties who had mild COVID-19 (a few samples of this study predate the infection). Cell type and time point are not known. Both conserved end residues are part of each CDR3. Each record gives: J gene, clone size, V gene, CDR3 protein. For some rows the clone size is stated as once, few or many, or as a class when expanded; others skip it.

J gene: TRBJ2-5
clone size: NA
V gene: TRBV29-1
CDR3 protein: CSVTPGTGQETQYF

J gene: TRBJ2-1
clone size: NA
V gene: TRBV7-2
CDR3 protein: CASSLDGGRHNNEQFF

J gene: TRBJ1-2
clone size: few
V gene: TRBV2
CDR3 protein: CASSKGQGLGYTF

J gene: TRBJ2-3
clone size: NA
V gene: TRBV20-1
CDR3 protein: CSARGAGSRSNTDTQYF

J gene: TRBJ2-1
clone size: few
V gene: TRBV5-1
CDR3 protein: CASSTQGASYNEQFF

J gene: TRBJ1-6
clone size: few
V gene: TRBV5-1
CDR3 protein: CASSLDPYNSPLHF

J gene: TRBJ1-1
clone size: few
V gene: TRBV9
CDR3 protein: CASSVAGETEAFF

J gene: TRBJ2-3
clone size: NA
V gene: TRBV7-9
CDR3 protein: CASSFGRTSTDTQYF

J gene: TRBJ1-6
clone size: few
V gene: TRBV7-2
CDR3 protein: CASSSYQGISTLHF

J gene: TRBJ2-5
clone size: NA
V gene: TRBV7-9
CDR3 protein: CASSFFGTGGFEETQYF

J gene: TRBJ2-2
clone size: NA
V gene: TRBV10-3
CDR3 protein: CAISDPALLNTGELFF

J gene: TRBJ1-4
clone size: NA
V gene: TRBV18
CDR3 protein: CASSPGLGNEKLFF

J gene: TRBJ2-7
clone size: NA
V gene: TRBV9
CDR3 protein: CASSGAGTYEQYF

J gene: TRBJ2-7
clone size: many
V gene: TRBV5-1
CDR3 protein: CASRRGPLWEQYF

J gene: TRBJ2-1
clone size: NA
V gene: TRBV7-9
CDR3 protein: CASSLMAGNEQFF

J gene: TRBJ1-1
clone size: many
V gene: TRBV30
CDR3 protein: CAWETGNTEAFF

J gene: TRBJ2-5
clone size: NA
V gene: TRBV6-1
CDR3 protein: CASRETLGLAGGLGETQYF

J gene: TRBJ2-3
clone size: many
V gene: TRBV5-1
CDR3 protein: CASSSGQGKTDTQYF

J gene: TRBJ1-5
clone size: many
V gene: TRBV7-6
CDR3 protein: CASSGQGSQPQHF

J gene: TRBJ2-3
clone size: few
V gene: TRBV6-2/TRBV6-3
CDR3 protein: CASSYSGSRDTQYF

J gene: TRBJ2-2
clone size: many
V gene: TRBV11-2
CDR3 protein: CASSLRHTGELFF

J gene: TRBJ1-1
clone size: many
V gene: TRBV20-1
CDR3 protein: CSARGDMNTEAFF

J gene: TRBJ2-1
clone size: NA
V gene: TRBV2
CDR3 protein: CASVKNERTYNEQFF

J gene: TRBJ1-2
clone size: NA
V gene: TRBV6-2/TRBV6-3
CDR3 protein: CASSFSEINYGYTF

J gene: TRBJ1-5
clone size: NA
V gene: TRBV12-3/TRBV12-4
CDR3 protein: CASSSRTGGTQPQHF

J gene: TRBJ2-3
clone size: few
V gene: TRBV20-1
CDR3 protein: CSADGQFDTDTQYF

J gene: TRBJ2-3
clone size: few
V gene: TRBV6-2/TRBV6-3
CDR3 protein: CASSWVGDTQYF

J gene: TRBJ2-5
clone size: many
V gene: TRBV5-1
CDR3 protein: CASSRQDRPEGETQYF

J gene: TRBJ1-4
clone size: few
V gene: TRBV7-2
CDR3 protein: CASSLGLTAGGQNEKLFF

J gene: TRBJ1-3
clone size: NA
V gene: TRBV29-1
CDR3 protein: CSVRGHSGNTIYF

J gene: TRBJ2-6
clone size: many
V gene: TRBV5-1
CDR3 protein: CASSLEGAGANVLTF

J gene: TRBJ2-3
clone size: NA
V gene: TRBV20-1
CDR3 protein: CSAGPPSSTDTQYF

J gene: TRBJ2-1
clone size: once
V gene: TRBV5-6
CDR3 protein: CASSLIGRNEQFF